Given below is one T cell receptor beta chain in context. Its specificity is not known. V gave up 3 bases and J gave up 6 bases, with 11 bases separating them. This CDR3 is 13 amino acids long. The sample is drawn from a study of T cell responses to AZD1222 COVID-19 vaccine. Findings of the study overall: Two doses of AZD1222 preceded a rise in Spike-specific TCR breadth and depth. Across the whole spike, CD4 TCRs peaked at regions 160-218 and 743-854. Mostly white British, mostly female donors; authors suggested clonal diversity may be underestimated.

Some clones are missing from TCRdb's copy, which holds only in-frame ones; the method was immunoSEQ multiplex PCR. This sample has some 130,000 clones, with approximately 95% found just once. The input for sequencing was peripheral blood, taken 28 days after the second AZD1222 dose. V usage is TRBV12-3 or TRBV12-4 and J usage is TRBJ1-2; possible D gene TRBD1, 6 bases. This sequence originates from an adult who received the AZD1222 COVID-19 vaccine. DNA of the CDR3: TGTGCCAGCAGTTTCACAGGGACCCATGGCTACACCTTC. Encoded protein: CASSFTGTHGYTF.